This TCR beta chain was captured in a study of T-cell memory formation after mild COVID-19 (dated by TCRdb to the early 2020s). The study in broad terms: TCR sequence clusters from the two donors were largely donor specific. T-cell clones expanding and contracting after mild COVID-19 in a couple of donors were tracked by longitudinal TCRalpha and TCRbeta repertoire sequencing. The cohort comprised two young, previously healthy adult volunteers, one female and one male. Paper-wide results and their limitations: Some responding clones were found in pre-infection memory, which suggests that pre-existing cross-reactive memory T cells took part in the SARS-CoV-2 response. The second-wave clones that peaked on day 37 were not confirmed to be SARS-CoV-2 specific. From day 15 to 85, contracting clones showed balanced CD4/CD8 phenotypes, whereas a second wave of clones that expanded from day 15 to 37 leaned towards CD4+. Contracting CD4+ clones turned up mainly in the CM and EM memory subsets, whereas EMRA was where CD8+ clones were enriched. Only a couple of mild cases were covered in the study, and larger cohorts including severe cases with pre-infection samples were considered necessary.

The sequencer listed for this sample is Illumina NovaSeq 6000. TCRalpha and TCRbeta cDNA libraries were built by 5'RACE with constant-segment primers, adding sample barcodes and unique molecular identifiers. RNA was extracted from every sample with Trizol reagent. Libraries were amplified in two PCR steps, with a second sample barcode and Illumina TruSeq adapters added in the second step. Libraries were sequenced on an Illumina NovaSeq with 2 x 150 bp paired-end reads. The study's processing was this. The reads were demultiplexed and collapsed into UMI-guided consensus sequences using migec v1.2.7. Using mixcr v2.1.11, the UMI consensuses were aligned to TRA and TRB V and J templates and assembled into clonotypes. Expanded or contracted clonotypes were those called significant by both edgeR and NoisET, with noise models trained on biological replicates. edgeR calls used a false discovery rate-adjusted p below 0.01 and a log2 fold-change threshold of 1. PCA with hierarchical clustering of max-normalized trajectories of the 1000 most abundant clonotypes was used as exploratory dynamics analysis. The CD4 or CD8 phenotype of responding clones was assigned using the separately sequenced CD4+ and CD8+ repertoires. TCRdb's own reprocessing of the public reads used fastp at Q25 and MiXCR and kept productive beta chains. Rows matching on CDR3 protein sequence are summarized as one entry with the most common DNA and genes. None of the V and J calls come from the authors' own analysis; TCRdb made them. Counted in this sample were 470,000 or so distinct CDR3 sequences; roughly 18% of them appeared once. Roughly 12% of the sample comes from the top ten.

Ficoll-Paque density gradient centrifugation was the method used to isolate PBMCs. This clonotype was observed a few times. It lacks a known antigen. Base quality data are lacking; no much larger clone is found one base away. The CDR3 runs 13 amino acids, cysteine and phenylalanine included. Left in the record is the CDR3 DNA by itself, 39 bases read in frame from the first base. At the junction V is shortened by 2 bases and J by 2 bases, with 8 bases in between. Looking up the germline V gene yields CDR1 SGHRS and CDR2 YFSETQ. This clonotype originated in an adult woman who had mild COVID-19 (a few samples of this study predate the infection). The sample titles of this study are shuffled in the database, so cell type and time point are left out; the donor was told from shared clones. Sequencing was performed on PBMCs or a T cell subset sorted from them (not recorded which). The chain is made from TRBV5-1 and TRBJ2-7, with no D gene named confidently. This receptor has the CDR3 CASSLRVTYEQYF. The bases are TGCGCCAGCAGCTTAAGAGTTACCTACGAGCAGTACTTC.